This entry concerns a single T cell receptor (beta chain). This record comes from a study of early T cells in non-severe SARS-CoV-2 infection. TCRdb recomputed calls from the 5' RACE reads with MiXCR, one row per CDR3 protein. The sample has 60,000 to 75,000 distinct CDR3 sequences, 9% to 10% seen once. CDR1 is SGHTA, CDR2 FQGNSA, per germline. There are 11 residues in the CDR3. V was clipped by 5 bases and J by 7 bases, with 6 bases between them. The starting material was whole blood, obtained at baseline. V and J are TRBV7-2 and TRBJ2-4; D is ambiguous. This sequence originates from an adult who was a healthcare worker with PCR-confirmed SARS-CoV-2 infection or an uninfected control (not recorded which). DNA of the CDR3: TGTGCCAGCAGCGCCAGTAACATTCAGTACTTC. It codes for CASSASNIQYF.